This T cell receptor (beta chain) was recovered during a study of blood T cell repertoires in COVID-19. At the level of the study: PBMCs, B-cell-depleted T cells, or T cells provided the cDNA or gDNA that made up the material.

Germline trimming cut 1 base from V and 8 bases from J; bases unmatched to any gene: 3. Germline loops: CDR1 LGHDT, CDR2 YNNKEL (reference sequence). The CDR3 has 14 amino acids. Original processing notes: Quantification of nucleated cells was approximated via reference gene primer amplification. Some clones are missing from TCRdb's copy, which holds only in-frame ones; the method was immunoSEQ multiplex PCR. V and J calls plus clone size are reproduced from that table; the DNA served to infer D and trimming. The table records tens of thousands of clones, more than 65% of them present only once. The source is a woman aged 55-75 years with acute or convalescent COVID-19. The rearrangement joins TRBV3-1 (or the pseudogene TRBV3-2) to TRBJ2-1, with 9 bases aligning to TRBD2. What was sequenced was peripheral blood. Written as DNA, the CDR3 is TGTGCCAGCAGCCAAGGGCGGGGGGGCTATGAGCAGTTCTTC. This codes for CASSQGRGGYEQFF.